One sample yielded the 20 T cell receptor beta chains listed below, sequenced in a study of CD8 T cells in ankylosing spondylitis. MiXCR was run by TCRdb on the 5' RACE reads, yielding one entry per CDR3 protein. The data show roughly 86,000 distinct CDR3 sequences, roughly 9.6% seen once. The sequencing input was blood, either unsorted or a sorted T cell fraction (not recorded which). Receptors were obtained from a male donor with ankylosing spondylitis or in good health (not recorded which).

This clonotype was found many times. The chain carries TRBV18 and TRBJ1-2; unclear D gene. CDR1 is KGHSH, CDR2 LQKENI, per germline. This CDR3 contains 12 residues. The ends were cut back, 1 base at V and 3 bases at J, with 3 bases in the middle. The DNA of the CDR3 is TGTGCCAGCTCACCACAGGACTATGGCTACACCTTC. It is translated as CASSPQDYGYTF.

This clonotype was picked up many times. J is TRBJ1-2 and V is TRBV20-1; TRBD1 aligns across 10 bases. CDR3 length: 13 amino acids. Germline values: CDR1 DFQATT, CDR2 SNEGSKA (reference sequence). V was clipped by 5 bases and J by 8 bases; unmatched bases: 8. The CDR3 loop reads CSALRQGAEGYTF. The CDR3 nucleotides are TGCAGTGCTCTACGACAGGGGGCTGAGGGCTACACCTTC.

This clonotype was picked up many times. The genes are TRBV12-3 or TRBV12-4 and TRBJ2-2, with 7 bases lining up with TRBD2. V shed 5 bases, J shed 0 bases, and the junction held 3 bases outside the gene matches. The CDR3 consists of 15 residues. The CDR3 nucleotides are TGTGCCAGCAGTCCTCGGGGGGCGAACACCGGGGAGCTGTTTTTT. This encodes CASSPRGANTGELFF.

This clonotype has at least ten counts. The CDR3 reads CATRTGAQNEQFF. The CDR3 DNA sequence: TGTGCCACTCGGACAGGGGCGCAAAATGAGCAGTTCTTC. This chain joins TRBV24-1 and TRBJ2-1; 9 nucleotides line up with TRBD1. V was pared by 10 bases and J by 7 bases, with 7 bases of the junction left unmatched. The CDR3 is made up of 13 amino acids. Looked up from germline, CDR1 is KGHDR and CDR2 is SFDVKD.

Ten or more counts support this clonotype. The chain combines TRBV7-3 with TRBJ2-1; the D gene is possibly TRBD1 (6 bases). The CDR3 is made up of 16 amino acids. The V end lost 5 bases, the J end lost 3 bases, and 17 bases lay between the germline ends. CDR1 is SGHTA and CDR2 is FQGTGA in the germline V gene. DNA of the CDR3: TGTGCCAGCAGCCAAAAGGGGGACGGCGGCTACAATGAGCAGTTCTTC. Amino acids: CASSQKGDGGYNEQFF.

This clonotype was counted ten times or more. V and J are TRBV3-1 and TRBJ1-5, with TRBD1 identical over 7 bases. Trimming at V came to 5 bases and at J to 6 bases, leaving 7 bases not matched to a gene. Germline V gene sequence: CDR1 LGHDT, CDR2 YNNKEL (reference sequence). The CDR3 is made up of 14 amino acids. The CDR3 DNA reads TGTGCCAGCAGCAGTGACAGGGACCGTCAGCCCCAGCATTTT. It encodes CASSSDRDRQPQHF.

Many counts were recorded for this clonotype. Written as DNA, the CDR3 is TGTGCCAGCAGCTTAGCGGGGGGAACTAACAATGAGCAGTTCTTC. This sequence encodes CASSLAGGTNNEQFF. The rearrangement joins TRBV7-2 to TRBJ2-1, with a weak D call TRBD2 (6 bases). Germline lookup yields CDR1 SGHTA and CDR2 FQGNSA. CDR3 length equals 15 residues. The germline V and J ends were trimmed by 0 bases and 5 bases, with 11 bases remaining between them.

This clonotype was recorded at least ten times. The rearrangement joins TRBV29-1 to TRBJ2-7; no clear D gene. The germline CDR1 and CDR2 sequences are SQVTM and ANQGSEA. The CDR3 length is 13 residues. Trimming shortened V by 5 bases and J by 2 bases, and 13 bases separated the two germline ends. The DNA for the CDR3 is TGCAGCGTTCTGACCCCTATGGCCTACGAGCAGTACTTC. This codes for CSVLTPMAYEQYF.

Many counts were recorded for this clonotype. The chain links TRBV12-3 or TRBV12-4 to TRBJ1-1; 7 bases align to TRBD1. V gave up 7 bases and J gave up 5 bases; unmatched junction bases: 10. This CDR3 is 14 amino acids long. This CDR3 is CASTPSGGGTEAFF. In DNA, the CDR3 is TGTGCCAGCACCCCCTCAGGGGGTGGAACTGAAGCTTTCTTT.

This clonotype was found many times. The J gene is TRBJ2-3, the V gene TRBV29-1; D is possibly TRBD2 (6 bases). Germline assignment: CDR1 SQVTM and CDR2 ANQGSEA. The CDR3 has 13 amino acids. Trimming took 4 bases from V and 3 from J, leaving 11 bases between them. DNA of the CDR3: TGCAGCGTTGTGCGGGAAGATACAGATACGCAGTATTTT. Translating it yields CSVVREDTDTQYF.

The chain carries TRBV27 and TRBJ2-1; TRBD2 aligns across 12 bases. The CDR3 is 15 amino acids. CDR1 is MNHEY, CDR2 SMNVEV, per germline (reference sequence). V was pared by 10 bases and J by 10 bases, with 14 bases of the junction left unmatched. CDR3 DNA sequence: TGTGCCAACCAGGGACGGACTAGCGGGGTGGACGAGCAGTTCTTC. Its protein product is CANQGRTSGVDEQFF.

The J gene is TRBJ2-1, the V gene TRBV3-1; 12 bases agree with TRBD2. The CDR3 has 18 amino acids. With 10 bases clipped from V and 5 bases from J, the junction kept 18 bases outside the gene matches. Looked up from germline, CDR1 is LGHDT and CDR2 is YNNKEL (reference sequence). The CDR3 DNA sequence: TGTGCCATCAGTTTCCCAAGGCTAGCGGGGGGGGTCGACAATGAGCAGTTCTTC. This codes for CAISFPRLAGGVDNEQFF.

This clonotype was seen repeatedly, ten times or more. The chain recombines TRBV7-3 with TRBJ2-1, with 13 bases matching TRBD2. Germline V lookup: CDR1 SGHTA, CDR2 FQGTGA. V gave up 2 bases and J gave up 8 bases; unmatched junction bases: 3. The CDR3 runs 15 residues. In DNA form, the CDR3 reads TGTGCCAGCAGCTTAGGGACTAGCGGGGTTGATGAGCAGTTCTTC. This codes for CASSLGTSGVDEQFF.

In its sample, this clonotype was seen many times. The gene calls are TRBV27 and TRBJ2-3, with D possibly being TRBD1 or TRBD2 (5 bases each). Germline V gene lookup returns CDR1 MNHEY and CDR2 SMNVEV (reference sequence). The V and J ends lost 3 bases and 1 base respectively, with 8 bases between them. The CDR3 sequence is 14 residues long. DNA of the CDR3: TGTGCCAGCAGTTTGGGGGTGGGCACAGATACGCAGTATTTT. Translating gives CASSLGVGTDTQYF.

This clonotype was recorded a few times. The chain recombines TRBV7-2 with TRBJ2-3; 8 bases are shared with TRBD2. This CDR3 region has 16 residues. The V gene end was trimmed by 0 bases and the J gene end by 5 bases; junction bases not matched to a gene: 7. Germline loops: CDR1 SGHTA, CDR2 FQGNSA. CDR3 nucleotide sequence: TGTGCCAGCAGCTTAGCCGGGACTAGAGAGGGAGATACGCAGTATTTT. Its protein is CASSLAGTREGDTQYF.

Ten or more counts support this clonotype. CDR3 protein: CSVRDYPTRASGNTIYF. Written as DNA, the CDR3 is TGCAGCGTTCGGGACTACCCTACTAGGGCCTCTGGAAACACCATATATTTT. This chain links TRBV29-1 with TRBJ1-3, with D maybe TRBD1 (5 bases). This CDR3 is built from 17 residues. V was shortened by 5 bases and J by 0 bases, with 20 bases between the two germline ends. Germline V gene data show CDR1 as SQVTM and CDR2 as ANQGSEA.

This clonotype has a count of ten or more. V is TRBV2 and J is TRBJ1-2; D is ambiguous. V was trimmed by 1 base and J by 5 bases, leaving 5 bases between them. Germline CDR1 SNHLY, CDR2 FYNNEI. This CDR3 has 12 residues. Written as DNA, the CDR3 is TGTGCCAGCAGTGAAGGAGGGTATGGCTACACCTTC. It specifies CASSEGGYGYTF.

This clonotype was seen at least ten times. This CDR3 reads CASSPRGADTQYF. The CDR3 region has the DNA TGTGCCAGCAGTCCCAGGGGCGCAGATACGCAGTATTTT. The V and J genes are TRBV27 and TRBJ2-3; a weak D match, TRBD1 (6 bases). Trimming shortened V by 5 bases and J by 4 bases, and 10 bases separated the two germline ends. Per germline, CDR1 MNHEY and CDR2 SMNVEV (reference sequence). This CDR3 is built from 13 residues.

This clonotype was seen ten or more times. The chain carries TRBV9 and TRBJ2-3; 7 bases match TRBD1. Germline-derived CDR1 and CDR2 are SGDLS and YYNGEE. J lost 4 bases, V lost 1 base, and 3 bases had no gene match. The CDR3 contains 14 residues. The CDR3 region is CASSVRQGSDTQYF. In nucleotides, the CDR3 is TGTGCCAGCAGCGTAAGACAGGGATCAGATACGCAGTATTTT.

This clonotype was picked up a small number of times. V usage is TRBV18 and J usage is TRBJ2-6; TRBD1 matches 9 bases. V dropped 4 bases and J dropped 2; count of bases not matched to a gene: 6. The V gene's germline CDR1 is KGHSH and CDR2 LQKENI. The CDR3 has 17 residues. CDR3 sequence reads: CASSRGQGVTGANVLTF. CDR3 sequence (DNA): TGTGCCAGCTCACGGGGACAGGGAGTCACTGGGGCCAACGTCCTGACTTTC.